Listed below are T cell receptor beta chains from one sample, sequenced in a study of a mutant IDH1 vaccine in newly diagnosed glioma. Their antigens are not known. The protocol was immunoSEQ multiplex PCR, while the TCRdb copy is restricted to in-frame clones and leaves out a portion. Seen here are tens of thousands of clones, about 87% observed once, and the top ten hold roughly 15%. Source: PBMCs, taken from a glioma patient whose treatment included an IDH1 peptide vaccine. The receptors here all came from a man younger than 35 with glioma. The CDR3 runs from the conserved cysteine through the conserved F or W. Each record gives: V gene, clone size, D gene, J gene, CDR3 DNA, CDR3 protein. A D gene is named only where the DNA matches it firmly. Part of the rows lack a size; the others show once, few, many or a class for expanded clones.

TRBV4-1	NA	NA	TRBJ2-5	TGCGCCAGCAAGGGACCCGGAGGAGAGACCCAGTACTTC	CASKGPGGETQYF
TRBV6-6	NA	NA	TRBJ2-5	TGTGCCAGCAGGGGGACCCGAGGGGAGACCCAGTACTTC	CASRGTRGETQYF
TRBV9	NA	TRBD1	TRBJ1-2	TGTGCCAGCAGCGTAAGGACAGGGAACTATGGCTACACCTTC	CASSVRTGNYGYTF
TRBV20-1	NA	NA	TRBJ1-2	TGCAGTGCTAGATCCGGGACATGGACCTTC	CSARSGTWTF
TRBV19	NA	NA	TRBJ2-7	TGTGCCAGTAGTAAACAAAAGGGCTACGAGCAGTACTTC	CASSKQKGYEQYF
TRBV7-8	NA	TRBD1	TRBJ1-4	TGTGCCAGCAGCCCGCGGGACAGGGGCAATGAAAAACTGTTTTTT	CASSPRDRGNEKLFF
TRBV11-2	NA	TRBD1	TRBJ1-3	TGTGCCAGCAGCTCGACAGGGGAATCTGGAAACACCATATATTTT	CASSSTGESGNTIYF
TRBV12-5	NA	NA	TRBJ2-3	TGTGCTAGTGTCGCCCGAGCCCCCGGGATAACCACCACAGATACGCAGTATTTT	CASVARAPGITTTDTQYF
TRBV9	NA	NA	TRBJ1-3	TGTGCCAGCAGCGTAGAGGGTTTCGCTGGAAACACCATATATTTT	CASSVEGFAGNTIYF
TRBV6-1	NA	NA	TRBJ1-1	TGTGCCAGCAGTGTTGTGGAGCGCACTGAAGCTTTCTTT	CASSVVERTEAFF
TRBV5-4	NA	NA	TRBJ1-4	TGTGCCAGCCGCGGGGGAAGTGAAAAACTGTTTTTT	CASRGGSEKLFF
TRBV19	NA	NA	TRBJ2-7	TGTGCCAGTAGCCCTCGGCGGCGCAGTGGCTACGAGCAGTACTTC	CASSPRRRSGYEQYF
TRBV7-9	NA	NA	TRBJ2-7	TGTGCCAGCAGCTTAGTTGAGTTCCCCTACGAGCAGTACTTC	CASSLVEFPYEQYF
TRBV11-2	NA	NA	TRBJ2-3	TGTGCCAGCACCCAAGGGGGGTTGGACATGAGCCTCACAGATACGCAGTATTTT	CASTQGGLDMSLTDTQYF
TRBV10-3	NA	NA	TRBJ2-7	TGTGCCATCAGTGAGAACAAGGGATACGAGCAGTACTTC	CAISENKGYEQYF
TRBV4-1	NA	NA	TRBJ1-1	TGCGCCAGCAGCCAGGAGGACCCTACGAGCACTGAAGCTTTCTTT	CASSQEDPTSTEAFF
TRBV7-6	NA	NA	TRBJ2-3	TGTGCCAGCAGCTTAGATGATAGAGATACGCAGTATTTT	CASSLDDRDTQYF
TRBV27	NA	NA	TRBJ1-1	TGTGCCAGCAGTCAGAACAGGTACCCCGACACTGAAGCTTTCTTT	CASSQNRYPDTEAFF
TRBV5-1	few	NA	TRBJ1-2	TGCGCCAGCAGCCGCGAAGGGGAGGACTATGGCTACACCTTC	CASSREGEDYGYTF
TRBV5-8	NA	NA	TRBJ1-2	TGTGCCAGCAGCGACAACCGGGACGCTAACTATGGCTACACCTTC	CASSDNRDANYGYTF
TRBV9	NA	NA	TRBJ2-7	TGTGCCAGCAGCCGCGGTGGGTCTTACGAGCAGTACTTC	CASSRGGSYEQYF
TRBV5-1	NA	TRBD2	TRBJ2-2	TGCGCCAGCAGCTTGGCCGTGGGAGGGATTGCCGGGGAGCTGTTTTTT	CASSLAVGGIAGELFF
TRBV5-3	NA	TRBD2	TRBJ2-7	TGTGCCAGAAGCTTGGCAACTAGCGGGGGCTACGAGCAGTACTTC	CARSLATSGGYEQYF
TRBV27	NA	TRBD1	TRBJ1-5	TGTGCCAGCAGTTCGGACAGGCTCGGAGGGGGCAATCAGCCCCAGCATTTT	CASSSDRLGGGNQPQHF
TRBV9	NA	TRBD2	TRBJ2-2	TGTGCCAGCAGCCCACGGACTAGCGGGAGGGCCACCGGGGAGCTGTTTTTT	CASSPRTSGRATGELFF